The TCR beta chain described here comes from a study of blood T cells in healthy people across ages (dated by TCRdb to 2015 to 2017). Concerning the study at large: In model experiments, template switching captured about one uniquely barcoded TCR beta cDNA molecule for every two T cells. Age-related changes in TCR beta repertoire diversity were measured in the study by deep sequencing normalized with unique cDNA molecular identifiers. Donors were grouped into four age groups: young (average roughly 17 years), middle-aged (less than 40), aged (around 60) and long-lived (just over 80). To avoid experimental bias, donors of different ages were randomly spread across the sequencing lanes. Two additional independent replicas of 1 million unique cDNA reads from the same blood draw were analyzed for two donors (one aged 18 to 30 and one aged 80 or older).

Libraries were prepared through 5' RACE. Sequencing used an Illumina HiSeq 2500. The second PCR ran for about 6 to 12 cycles and used a J-beta primer mix along with a sample-barcoded 5' primer. A unique molecular identifier was introduced onto each TCR beta cDNA molecule by a template-switch 5' adaptor carrying 12 random nucleotides. Each sample yielded at least 3 million CDR3-containing paired-end reads. The Mint cDNA synthesis kit, primed by a TRBC-specific oligonucleotide, was used to synthesize first-strand cDNA from all RNA. After uracil-DNA glycosylase treatment, a first 18-cycle PCR used universal primers M1SS and BC2_uni_R on all cDNA. As for the original processing: For normalization, 1 million high-quality reads, each with a distinct molecular identifier, were randomly selected from each sample. Reads with shared molecular identifiers were discarded instead of being binned into consensus sequences. CDR3 identification, clonotype clustering and error correction used MiTCR with a Q25 quality threshold and the strictest error-elimination algorithm. A nonparametric unseen species model with Euler transformation was used to estimate a lower bound on total TCR beta diversity. Starting from the raw public reads, TCRdb applied fastp trimming at Q25, assembled clones with MiXCR and retained in-frame beta chains. Identical CDR3 protein sequences are pooled into one entry, listed with their most common genes and DNA. V and J calls and clone size were set by TCRdb, not the authors. The sample table contains approximately 790,000 distinct CDR3 sequences; only one count was recorded for roughly 60% of them. The ten biggest clones cover 25% to 35% of the sample.

As for this clonotype: Its antigen is currently not known. No base qualities exist here, and no much larger clone lies one base off it.

The donors were roughly 38 Caucasian individuals from Russia, aged roughly 6 to 90 years, who were systemically healthy. Ten milliliters of peripheral blood were drawn from each donor into EDTA-treated Vacutainer tubes. Ficoll-Paque density-gradient centrifugation was used to isolate PBMCs, with at least 6.5 million per sample. Trizol reagent was used to extract total RNA from the PBMCs, yielding at least 5.5 micrograms per sample. For every donor, an aliquot of PBMCs went through flow cytometry to measure the percentages of naive CD45RAhigh/CD27high T cells. Broad study findings and their caveats: The CMV infection status of donors was not known, potentially confounding age-related changes in expanded clonotypes. Because profiling used bulk unsorted PBMCs, naive and antigen-experienced compartments could not be compared conclusively. Compared with the aged group, the long-lived group had more naive CD4+ T cells, fewer expanded clones and increased TCR diversity, a pattern suggesting age selection. There was a strong correlation between observed TCR beta diversity and the percentage of naive T cells measured by flow cytometry. Estimates of total diversity based on one million sequenced T cells were regarded as lower bounds and as underestimates. Observed TCR beta diversity per million T cells fell roughly linearly with age, and a significant reduction was already apparent by age about 38.

The germline V gene (reference sequence) gives CDR1 as SGHNT and CDR2 as YYREEE. Including cysteine and phenylalanine, the CDR3 has 14 amino acids. The DNA shown is the 42-base CDR3, in frame from base 1. This sequence uses TRBV5-4 and TRBJ2-7, with the D gene not confidently named. The J call may be faulty, since TRBJ2-5 better matches the DNA end. The origin of this receptor is a man in his thirties or forties in good health. Sequences were obtained from blood. The CDR3: CASSGTGPQETQYF. The sequenced DNA is TGTGCCAGCAGCGGAACCGGTCCACAAGAGACCCAGTACTTC.